This T cell receptor beta chain derives from a study of blood T cells in healthy people across ages. The authors ran a second PCR of roughly 6 to 12 cycles using a sample-barcoded 5' primer and a J-beta primer mix. TCRdb reanalysed the 5' RACE reads using MiXCR and keeps one entry per CDR3 protein. The sample contains approximately 800,000 distinct CDR3 sequences, around 25% of which appear only once. This clonotype has a count of ten or more. Deletions cut 4 bases from V and 0 bases from J, with 7 bases between. The length of the CDR3 is 14 residues. Germline V gene sequence: CDR1 LGHDT, CDR2 YNNKEL (reference sequence). This sample also belongs to another study, concerning T cells of mothers and their children. As reported in that work: Donors comprised a few healthy Caucasian mothers plus their six children.

Sequencing used blood. This clonotype was obtained from a boy under 18 in good health. The J gene is TRBJ2-4, the V gene TRBV3-1; no clear D gene. The CDR3 sequence is CASSPRLAKNIQYF. DNA for the CDR3: TGTGCCAGCAGCCCTAGACTAGCCAAAAACATTCAGTACTTC.